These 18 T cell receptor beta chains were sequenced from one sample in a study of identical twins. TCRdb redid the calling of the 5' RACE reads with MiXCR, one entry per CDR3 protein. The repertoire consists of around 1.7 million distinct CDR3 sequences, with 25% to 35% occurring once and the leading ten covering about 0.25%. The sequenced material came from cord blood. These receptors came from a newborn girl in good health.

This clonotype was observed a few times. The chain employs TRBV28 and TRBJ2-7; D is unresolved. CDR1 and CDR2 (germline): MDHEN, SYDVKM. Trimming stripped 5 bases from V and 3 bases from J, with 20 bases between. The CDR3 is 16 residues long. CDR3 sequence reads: CASSTPENTPFYEQYF. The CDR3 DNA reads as TGTGCCAGCAGTACACCCGAGAATACACCCTTCTACGAGCAGTACTTC.

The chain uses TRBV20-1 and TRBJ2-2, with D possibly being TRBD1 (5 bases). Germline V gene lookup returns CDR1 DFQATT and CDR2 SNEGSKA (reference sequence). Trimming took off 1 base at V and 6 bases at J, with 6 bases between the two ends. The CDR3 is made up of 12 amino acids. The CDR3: CSARVGAGELFF. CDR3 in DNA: TGCAGTGCTAGAGTAGGGGCCGGGGAGCTGTTTTTT.

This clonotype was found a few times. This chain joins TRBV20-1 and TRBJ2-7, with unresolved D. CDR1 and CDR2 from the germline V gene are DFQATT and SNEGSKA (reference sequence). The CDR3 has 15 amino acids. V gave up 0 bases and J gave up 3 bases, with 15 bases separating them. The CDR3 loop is CSARDVPNRRYEQYF. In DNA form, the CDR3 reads TGCAGTGCTAGAGACGTTCCTAACCGGCGCTACGAGCAGTACTTC.

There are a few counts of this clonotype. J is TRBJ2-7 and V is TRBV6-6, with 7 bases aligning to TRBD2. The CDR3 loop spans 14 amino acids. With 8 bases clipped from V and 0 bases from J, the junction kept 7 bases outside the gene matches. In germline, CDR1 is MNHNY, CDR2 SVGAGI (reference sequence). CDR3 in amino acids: CASGGSGVSYEQYF. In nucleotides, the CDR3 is TGTGCCAGCGGCGGGAGTGGAGTCTCCTACGAGCAGTACTTC.

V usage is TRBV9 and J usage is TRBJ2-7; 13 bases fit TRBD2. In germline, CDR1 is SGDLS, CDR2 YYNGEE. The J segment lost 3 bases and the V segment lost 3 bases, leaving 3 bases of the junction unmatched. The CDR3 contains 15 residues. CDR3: CASSAGLAGNYEQYF. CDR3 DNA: TGTGCCAGCAGCGCGGGACTAGCGGGGAACTACGAGCAGTACTTC.

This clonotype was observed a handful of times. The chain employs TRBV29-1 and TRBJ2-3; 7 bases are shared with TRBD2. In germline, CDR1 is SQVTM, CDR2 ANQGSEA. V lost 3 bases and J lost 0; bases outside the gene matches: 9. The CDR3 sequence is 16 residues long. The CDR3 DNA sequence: TGCAGCGTTGATCTCTGGGCGGGAGCTAGCACAGATACGCAGTATTTT. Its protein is CSVDLWAGASTDTQYF.

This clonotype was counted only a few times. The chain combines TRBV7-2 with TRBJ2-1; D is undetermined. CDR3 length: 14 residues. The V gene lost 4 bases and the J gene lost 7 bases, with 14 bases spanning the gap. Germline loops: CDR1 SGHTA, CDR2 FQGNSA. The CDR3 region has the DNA TGTGCCAGCAGCTCCCCCCGGACGAAAAATGAGCAGTTCTTC. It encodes CASSSPRTKNEQFF. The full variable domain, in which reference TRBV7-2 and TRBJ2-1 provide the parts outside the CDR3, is GAGVSQSPSNKVTEKGKDVELRCDPISGHTALYWYRQSLGQGLEFLIYFQGNSAPDKSGLPSDRFSAERTGGSVSTLTIQRTQQEDSAVYLCASSSPRTKNEQFFGPGTRLTVL.

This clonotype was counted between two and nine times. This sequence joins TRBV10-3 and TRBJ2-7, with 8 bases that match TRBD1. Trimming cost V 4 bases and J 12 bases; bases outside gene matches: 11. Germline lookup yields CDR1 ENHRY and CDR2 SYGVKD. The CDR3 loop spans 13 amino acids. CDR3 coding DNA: TGTGCCATCAGTGGCTTGGCAGGGGGCCCCCTGTACTTC. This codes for CAISGLAGGPLYF.

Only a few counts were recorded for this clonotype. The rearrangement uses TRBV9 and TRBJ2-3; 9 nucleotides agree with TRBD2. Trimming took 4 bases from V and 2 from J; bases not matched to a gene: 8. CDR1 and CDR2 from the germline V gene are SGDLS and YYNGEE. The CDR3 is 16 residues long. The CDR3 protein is CASSPRLAAPTDTQYF. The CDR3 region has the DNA TGTGCCAGCAGCCCCCGACTAGCGGCCCCCACAGATACGCAGTATTTT.

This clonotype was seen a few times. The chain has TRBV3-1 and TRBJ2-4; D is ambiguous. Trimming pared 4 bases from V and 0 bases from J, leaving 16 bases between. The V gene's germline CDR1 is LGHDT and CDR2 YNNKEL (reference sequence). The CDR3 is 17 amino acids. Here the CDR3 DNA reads TGTGCCAGCAGCCGTTCCCTTACCTCTTTAGCCAAAAACATTCAGTACTTC. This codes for CASSRSLTSLAKNIQYF. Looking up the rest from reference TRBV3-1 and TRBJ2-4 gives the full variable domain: DTAVSQTPKYLVTQMGNDKSIKCEQNLGHDTMYWYKQDSKKFLKIMFSYNNKELIINETVPNRFSPKSPDKAHLNLHINSLELGDSAVYFCASSRSLTSLAKNIQYFGAGTRLSVL.

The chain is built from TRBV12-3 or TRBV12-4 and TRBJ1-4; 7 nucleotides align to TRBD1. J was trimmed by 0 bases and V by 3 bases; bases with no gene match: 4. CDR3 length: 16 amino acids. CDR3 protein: CASSFFRGATNEKLFF. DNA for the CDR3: TGTGCCAGCAGTTTTTTCAGGGGGGCAACTAATGAAAAACTGTTTTTT.

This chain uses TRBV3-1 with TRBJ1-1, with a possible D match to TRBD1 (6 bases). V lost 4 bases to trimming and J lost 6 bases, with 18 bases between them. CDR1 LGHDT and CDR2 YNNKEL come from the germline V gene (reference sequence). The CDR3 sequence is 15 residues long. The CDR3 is CASSLVTGGVAEAFF. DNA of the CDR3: TGTGCCAGCAGCCTCGTAACGGGGGGCGTCGCTGAAGCTTTCTTT.

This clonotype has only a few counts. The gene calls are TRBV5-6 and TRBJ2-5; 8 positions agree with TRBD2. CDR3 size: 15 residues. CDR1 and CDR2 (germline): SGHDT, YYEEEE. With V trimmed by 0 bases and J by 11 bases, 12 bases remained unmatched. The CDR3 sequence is CASSLGLAPGHEQYF. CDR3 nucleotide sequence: TGTGCCAGCAGCTTGGGACTAGCGCCCGGCCATGAGCAGTACTTC.

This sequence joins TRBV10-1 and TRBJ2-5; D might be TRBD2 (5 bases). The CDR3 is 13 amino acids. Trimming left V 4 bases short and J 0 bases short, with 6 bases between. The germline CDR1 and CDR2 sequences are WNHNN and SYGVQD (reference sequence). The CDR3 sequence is CASSGGYQETQYF. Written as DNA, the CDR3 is TGCGCCAGCAGTGGAGGGTACCAAGAGACCCAGTACTTC.

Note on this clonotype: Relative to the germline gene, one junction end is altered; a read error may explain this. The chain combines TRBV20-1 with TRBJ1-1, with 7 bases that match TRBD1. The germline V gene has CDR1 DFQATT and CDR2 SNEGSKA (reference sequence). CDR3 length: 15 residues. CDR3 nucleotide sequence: TGCAGTGCAAGAGGGACAGTCTTCATGAACACTGAAGCTTTCTTT. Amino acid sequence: CSARGTVFMNTEAFF.

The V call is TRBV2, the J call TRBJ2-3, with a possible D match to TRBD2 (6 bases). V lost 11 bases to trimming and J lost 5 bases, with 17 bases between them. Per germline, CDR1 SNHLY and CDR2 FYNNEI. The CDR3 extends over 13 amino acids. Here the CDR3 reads CAGWRERGDTQYF. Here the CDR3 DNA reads TGTGCCGGCTGGAGGGAGCGTGGAGATACGCAGTATTTT.

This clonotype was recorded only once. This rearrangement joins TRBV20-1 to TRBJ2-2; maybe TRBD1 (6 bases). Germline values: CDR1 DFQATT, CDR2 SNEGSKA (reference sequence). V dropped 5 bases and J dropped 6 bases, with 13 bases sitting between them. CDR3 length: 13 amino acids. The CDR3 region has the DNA TGCAGTGCTTACCGACAGGTTGCCGGGGAGCTGTTTTTT. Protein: CSAYRQVAGELFF.

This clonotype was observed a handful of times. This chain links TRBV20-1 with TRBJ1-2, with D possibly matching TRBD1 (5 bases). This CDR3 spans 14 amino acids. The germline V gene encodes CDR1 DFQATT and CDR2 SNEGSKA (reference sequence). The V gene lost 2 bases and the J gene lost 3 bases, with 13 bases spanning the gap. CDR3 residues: CSARQGNLYYGYTF. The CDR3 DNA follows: TGCAGTGCTAGACAGGGTAATCTATACTATGGCTACACCTTC.